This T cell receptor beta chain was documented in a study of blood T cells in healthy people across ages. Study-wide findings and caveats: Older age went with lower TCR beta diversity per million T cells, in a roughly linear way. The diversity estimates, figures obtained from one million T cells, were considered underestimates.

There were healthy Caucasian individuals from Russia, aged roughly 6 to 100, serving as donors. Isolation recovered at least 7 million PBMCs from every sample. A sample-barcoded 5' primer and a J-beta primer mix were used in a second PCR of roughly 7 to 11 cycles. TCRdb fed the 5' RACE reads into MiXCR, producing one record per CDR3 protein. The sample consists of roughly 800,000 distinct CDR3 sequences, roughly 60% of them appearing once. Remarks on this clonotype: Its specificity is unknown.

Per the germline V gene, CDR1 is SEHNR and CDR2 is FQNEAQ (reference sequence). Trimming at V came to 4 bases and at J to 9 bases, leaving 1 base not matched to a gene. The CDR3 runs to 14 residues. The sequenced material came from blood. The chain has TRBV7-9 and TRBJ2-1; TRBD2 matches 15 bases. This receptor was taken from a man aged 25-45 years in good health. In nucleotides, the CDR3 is TGTGCCAGCAGCTGGGGACTAGCGGGAGGTGAGCAGTTCTTC. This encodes CASSWGLAGGEQFF.